Listed here are 27 T cell receptor beta chains from one sample, sequenced in a study of response to subunit inactivated influenza vaccine. Each CDR3 protein gets one entry after TCRdb re-called the RT-PCR reads with MiXCR. The table includes 630,000 or so distinct CDR3 sequences, less than 20% detected once. Sequencing used PBMCs from blood, obtained approximately 12 days after vaccination. The source is a man aged 45-65 years who received an inactivated influenza vaccine.

This clonotype was observed a handful of times. V and J are TRBV7-9 and TRBJ2-5; D is perhaps TRBD2 (5 bases). The ends were cut back, 4 bases at V and 2 bases at J, with 14 bases in the middle. Per the germline V gene, CDR1 is SEHNR and CDR2 is FQNEAQ (reference sequence). The CDR3 has 15 amino acids. CDR3 region: CASSYGVGQQETQYF. In nucleotides, the CDR3 is TGTGCCAGCAGCTACGGGGTGGGCCAGCAAGAGACCCAGTACTTC.

V usage is TRBV6-5 and J usage is TRBJ1-6; maybe TRBD1 (5 bases). The CDR3 covers 16 residues. Trimming pared 2 bases from V and 4 bases from J, leaving 12 bases between. Germline CDR1 is MNHEY and CDR2 is SVGAGI. The CDR3 DNA reads TGTGCCAGCAGTTACAGGGGAGGCCTTTATAATTCACCCCTCCACTTT. Its protein product is CASSYRGGLYNSPLHF.

This clonotype was recorded many times. The gene calls are TRBV24-1 and TRBJ2-3, with 7 nucleotides matching TRBD1. V shed 4 bases and J 6 bases; nucleotides not matched to a gene: 9. Per the germline V gene, CDR1 is KGHDR and CDR2 is SFDVKD. This CDR3 is built from 15 residues. The chain's CDR3 is CATSDPTNRGDTQYF. Here the CDR3 DNA reads TGTGCCACCAGTGACCCTACAAACAGGGGCGATACGCAGTATTTT.

This clonotype turned up a few times. The chain uses TRBV18 and TRBJ2-1, with 8 bases fitting TRBD1. Germline V CDR1 and CDR2: KGHSH, LQKENI. The CDR3 loop spans 17 amino acids. V gave up 2 bases and J gave up 4 bases; unmatched junction bases: 10. CDR3 in amino acids: CASSPRTGTNTYNEQFF. The DNA for the CDR3 is TGTGCCAGCTCACCAAGGACAGGGACCAACACTTACAATGAGCAGTTCTTC.

In DNA, the CDR3 is TGTGCCAGCACCTACCGGGCCCTTAATTCACCCCTCCACTTT. This encodes CASTYRALNSPLHF. The gene calls are TRBV5-6 and TRBJ1-6, with D unclear. Looked up from germline, CDR1 is SGHDT and CDR2 is YYEEEE. This CDR3 is 14 amino acids long. V was cut by 6 bases and J by 6 bases, with 13 bases left in between.

Many counts were recorded for this clonotype. The chain is built from TRBV11-2 and TRBJ2-7; a weak D match, TRBD1 (5 bases). Germline V CDR1 and CDR2: SGHAT, FQNNGV. The V and J ends lost 0 bases and 2 bases respectively, with 11 bases between them. The CDR3 consists of 15 residues. CDR3 sequence (DNA): TGTGCCAGCAGCTTAGATTGGTCAGGGACCTACGAGCAGTACTTC. This translates into CASSLDWSGTYEQYF.

This clonotype showed up just a few times. CDR3: CSARRTLNTYEQYF. The CDR3 coding sequence is TGCAGTGCTAGGCGAACCTTGAATACCTACGAGCAGTACTTC. The chain carries TRBV20-1 and TRBJ2-7; D remains unclear. V lost 3 bases and J 2 bases, leaving 14 bases between the germline ends. CDR3 length equals 14 residues. Germline V gene lookup returns CDR1 DFQATT and CDR2 SNEGSKA (reference sequence).

This clonotype has just a few counts. The CDR3 DNA sequence: TGCGCCAGCAGCCAAGAAATTATGGTGAACACTGAAGCTTTCTTT. Protein sequence: CASSQEIMVNTEAFF. This sequence joins TRBV4-3 and TRBJ1-1, with no clear D. This CDR3 comprises 15 residues. V lost 0 bases and J lost 0, with 8 bases in between. In germline, CDR1 is LGHNA, CDR2 YSLEER.

As concerns this clonotype: The junction and the germline gene differ at one end; a read error may be behind it. The chain links TRBV20-1 to TRBJ2-7, with 7 bases fitting TRBD2. Germline V gene lookup returns CDR1 DFQATT and CDR2 SNEGSKA (reference sequence). The length of the CDR3 is 15 residues. The CDR3 bases are TGCAGAGCTAGACGCCTAGCGGTCATGGCCTACGAGCAGTACTTC. As protein: CRARRLAVMAYEQYF.

This clonotype has a count of ten or more. This chain connects TRBV5-1 to TRBJ2-2; D not resolved. Trimming stripped 0 bases from V and 7 bases from J, with 10 bases between. There are 14 residues in the CDR3. Germline CDR1 and CDR2: SGHRS and YFSETQ. CDR3 DNA sequence: TGCGCCAGCAGCTTGGACACCCTCGGCGGGGAGCTGTTTTTT. It is translated as CASSLDTLGGELFF. Together with reference TRBV5-1 and TRBJ2-2, the CDR3 gives the full variable domain: KAGVTQTPRYLIKTRGQQVTLSCSPISGHRSVSWYQQTPGQGLQFLFEYFSETQRNKGNFPGRFSGRQFSNSRSEMNVSTLELGDSALYLCASSLDTLGGELFFGEGSRLTVL.

V and J are TRBV9 and TRBJ1-4; 7 bases line up with TRBD1. The junction had 6 bases not matched to a gene; V was cut back by 6 bases and J by 4 bases. Looked up from germline, CDR1 is SGDLS and CDR2 is YYNGEE. This CDR3 has 14 residues. The CDR3 region has the DNA TGTGCCAGCAACCGGGACAGTTTTAATGAAAAACTGTTTTTT. Amino acid sequence: CASNRDSFNEKLFF.

This clonotype was detected only a few times. V is TRBV7-2 and J is TRBJ1-4, with D hard to call. This CDR3 has 14 residues. Per germline, CDR1 SGHTA and CDR2 FQGNSA. The germline V and J ends were trimmed by 4 bases and 7 bases, with 13 bases remaining between them. This CDR3 reads CASSSPSLSEKLFF. The CDR3 DNA reads as TGTGCCAGCAGCTCCCCCAGTTTGAGTGAAAAACTGTTTTTT.

The CDR3 spells CASSLLPTRGDTQYF. DNA for the CDR3: TGTGCCAGCAGCTTACTCCCAACCCGGGGAGATACGCAGTATTTT. This chain joins TRBV7-2 and TRBJ2-3; weak D call: TRBD2 (5 bases). Trimming cost V 2 bases and J 5 bases, with 14 bases left between them. CDR3 size: 15 residues. In germline, CDR1 is SGHTA, CDR2 FQGNSA.

This clonotype has only a few counts. The chain recombines TRBV29-1 with TRBJ1-5; D is possibly TRBD1 (6 bases). CDR1 SQVTM and CDR2 ANQGSEA come from the germline V gene. The CDR3 consists of 14 residues. The V gene lost 3 bases and the J gene lost 1 base, with 10 bases spanning the gap. CDR3: CSVDGGASNQPQHF. The CDR3 DNA reads as TGCAGCGTTGATGGGGGGGCGAGCAATCAGCCCCAGCATTTT.

There are a few counts of this clonotype. The V gene is TRBV28, the J gene TRBJ2-1; unclear D gene. CDR1 and CDR2 (germline): MDHEN, SYDVKM. This CDR3 comprises 18 residues. V was clipped by 5 bases and J by 5 bases, with 25 bases between them. CDR3 sequence (DNA): TGTGCCAGCAGTGCAGACTCCAGCCCCTTCCTCCGGAACAATGAGCAGTTCTTC. It translates to CASSADSSPFLRNNEQFF.

This clonotype appeared a few times. Here the CDR3 reads CASITGLAGGETQYF. CDR3 coding DNA: TGTGCCAGCATTACCGGGCTAGCGGGGGGAGAGACCCAGTACTTC. V and J are TRBV5-6 and TRBJ2-5; TRBD2 aligns across 11 bases. The V and J ends lost 6 bases and 4 bases, in that order; junction bases with no gene match: 8. Germline V gene data show CDR1 as SGHDT and CDR2 as YYEEEE. This CDR3 has 15 residues.

This chain joins TRBV29-1 and TRBJ2-5; a possible D gene is TRBD1 (6 bases). V lost 4 bases, J lost 2 bases, and 20 bases lay in between. The CDR3 extends over 16 amino acids. CDR1 is SQVTM, CDR2 ANQGSEA, per germline. Written as DNA, the CDR3 is TGCAGCGTTGGCGTTGGGGGCAGGCGGTCACAAGAGACCCAGTACTTC. This gives the protein CSVGVGGRRSQETQYF.

This clonotype was detected only a few times. V gene TRBV5-8 combines with J gene TRBJ2-1; the D is unclear. Germline V gene data show CDR1 as SGHTS and CDR2 as YDEGEE. CDR3 length: 17 residues. With 0 bases removed from V and 0 bases from J, the gap between germline ends came to 13 bases. The CDR3 region has the DNA TGTGCCAGCAGCTTGGTAAGGGCTTTCCACTCCTACAATGAGCAGTTCTTC. Translating gives CASSLVRAFHSYNEQFF.

The sample holds many counts of this clonotype. This sequence joins TRBV10-3 and TRBJ2-7, with 7 bases that match TRBD1. Unmatched junction bases numbered 5, after V lost 4 bases and J lost 2 bases. CDR3 length: 14 amino acids. Looked up from germline, CDR1 is ENHRY and CDR2 is SYGVKD. Here the CDR3 reads CAISGRDRAYEQYF. Written as DNA, the CDR3 is TGTGCCATCAGTGGCCGGGACAGAGCCTACGAGCAGTACTTC.

There are a few counts of this clonotype. The chain is built from TRBV28 and TRBJ1-3; D remains ambiguous. Germline V gene lookup returns CDR1 MDHEN and CDR2 SYDVKM. V gave up 1 base and J gave up 1 base, with 23 bases separating them. This CDR3 has 20 amino acids. The CDR3 region has the DNA TGTGCCAGCAGTTTATCATTCAAAGGAGGCAGAGTAGGTTCTGGAAACACCATATATTTT. Protein product: CASSLSFKGGRVGSGNTIYF.

In its sample, this clonotype was seen a few times. The rearrangement uses TRBV9 and TRBJ2-1; the D gene could be TRBD1 or TRBD2 (6 bases each). Trimming took off 3 bases at V and 4 bases at J, with 14 bases between the two ends. Germline loops: CDR1 SGDLS, CDR2 YYNGEE. This CDR3 has 15 residues. The CDR3 DNA follows: TGTGCCAGCAGCGCCGTTGGGGGGCTGTACAATGAGCAGTTCTTC. It is translated as CASSAVGGLYNEQFF.

J is TRBJ1-5 and V is TRBV20-1, with 8 positions matching TRBD1. The germline V gene has CDR1 DFQATT and CDR2 SNEGSKA (reference sequence). J gave up 7 bases and V 2 bases, and 4 bases lay outside the gene matches. This CDR3 is built from 13 residues. The CDR3 spells CSARPTGAQPQHF. The CDR3 DNA follows: TGCAGTGCTAGACCGACAGGGGCCCAGCCCCAGCATTTT.

This clonotype was seen more than once but under ten times. The chain combines TRBV20-1 with TRBJ2-1; 8 bases are a match to TRBD2. After removal of 3 bases from V and 9 bases from J, the junction contained 10 bases not matched to a gene. Per the germline V gene, CDR1 is DFQATT and CDR2 is SNEGSKA (reference sequence). CDR3 size: 14 residues. CDR3 in amino acids: CSASRPGLDIEQFF. The CDR3 nucleotides are TGCAGTGCTAGCCGGCCGGGACTAGATATTGAGCAGTTCTTC.

The V gene is TRBV6-5, the J gene TRBJ2-2, with D uncertain. V lost 0 bases to trimming and J lost 10 bases, with 9 bases between them. The CDR3 sequence is 13 residues long. Germline-derived CDR1 and CDR2 are MNHEY and SVGAGI. The CDR3 DNA follows: TGTGCCAGCAGTTACTCTTCGGTCCCGGAGCTGTTTTTT. Residues: CASSYSSVPELFF.

The chain employs TRBV7-9 and TRBJ1-4; a possible D gene is TRBD1 (6 bases). V was clipped by 0 bases and J by 4 bases, with 9 bases between them. This CDR3 region has 15 residues. CDR1 SEHNR and CDR2 FQNEAQ come from the germline V gene (reference sequence). The CDR3 protein is CASSLASRGNEKLFF. CDR3 in DNA: TGTGCCAGCAGCTTAGCGTCCAGGGGTAATGAAAAACTGTTTTTT.

The chain links TRBV29-1 to TRBJ1-1; D gene unclear. Germline V gives CDR1 SQVTM, CDR2 ANQGSEA. There are 12 residues in the CDR3. With 7 bases removed from V and 4 bases from J, the gap between germline ends came to 13 bases. This CDR3 reads CSALGRGTEAFF. The CDR3 DNA reads as TGCAGCGCCCTAGGCCGAGGCACTGAAGCTTTCTTT.

This clonotype occurred a few times. J is TRBJ1-5 and V is TRBV5-1, with 7 positions matching TRBD1. The CDR3 runs 15 residues. V trimming: 4 bases; J trimming: 6 bases; junction bases outside the gene matches: 10. From germline, CDR1 is SGHRS and CDR2 YFSETQ. The CDR3 region is CASSPVSGTAQPQHF. The CDR3 DNA follows: TGCGCCAGCAGCCCCGTGTCCGGGACAGCTCAGCCCCAGCATTTT.